The rows below give T cell receptor beta chains drawn from one sample of a study of cytomegalovirus exposure and HLA in healthy donors. Sequenced by immunoSEQ multiplex PCR; TCRdb stores in-frame clones only, minus some. The sample has roughly 30,000 clones, more than 75% seen once. The sequencing sample was made of PBMCs. The receptors come from a boy aged 5-17 years in good health and CMV-seronegative. The CDR3 runs from the conserved cysteine through the conserved F or W. Each record gives: V gene, D gene, J gene, clone size, CDR3 DNA, CDR3 protein. A D gene is named only where the DNA matches it firmly. Size tells how often a clone was seen (once, few, many) or the class of an expanded clone, and some rows leave it out.

TRBV18,-,TRBJ1-5,-,TGTGCCAGCTCACGGGACACTAGCAATCAGCCCCAGCATTTT,CASSRDTSNQPQHF
TRBV28,-,TRBJ2-4,-,TGTGCCAGCAGTCACGGACAGATAGCCAAAAACATTCAGTACTTC,CASSHGQIAKNIQYF
TRBV7-8,-,TRBJ1-5,-,TGTGCCAGCAGCGTAGGCGGGGGTGGGTGGTCGTATCAGCCCCAGCATTTT,CASSVGGGGWSYQPQHF
TRBV7-9,-,TRBJ2-5,-,TGTGCCAGCAGCCCCAGTGTTGAAGAGACCCAGTACTTC,CASSPSVEETQYF
TRBV2,TRBD1,TRBJ2-7,once,TGTGCCAGCTACCGGGACAGGGTAGAAAGCGAGCAGTACTTC,CASYRDRVESEQYF
TRBV29-1,TRBD1,TRBJ2-1,-,TGCAGCGTCCTCGGGTTTGGGGACAGCTCCTACAATGAGCAGTTCTTC,CSVLGFGDSSYNEQFF
TRBV5-1,TRBD2,TRBJ2-1,-,TGCGCCAGCAGCTCTAGCGGGGGGTACAATGAGCAGTTCTTC,CASSSSGGYNEQFF
TRBV19,TRBD2,TRBJ2-3,-,TGTGCCAGTAGCCGGGGGGGAGATACGCAGTATTTT,CASSRGGDTQYF
TRBV19,-,TRBJ2-7,-,TGTGCCAGTAGTATAAGCGCCTTCTACGAGCAGTACTTC,CASSISAFYEQYF
TRBV6-5,-,TRBJ1-1,-,TGTGCCAGCAGTCAGCAGGGGCCCAACACTGAAGCTTTCTTT,CASSQQGPNTEAFF
TRBV2,-,TRBJ2-1,-,TGTGCCAGCAATGATAGCCCTCGAGGCCAGTTCTTC,CASNDSPRGQFF
TRBV5-4,TRBD1,TRBJ2-4,-,TGTGCCAGCAGCCCCGGGACAGGGCAGGGCATTCAGTACTTC,CASSPGTGQGIQYF
TRBV5-1,-,TRBJ1-6,-,TGCGCCAGCAACTCCGGGACACCCGACAATTCACCCCTCCACTTT,CASNSGTPDNSPLHF
TRBV19,TRBD1,TRBJ1-2,-,TGTGCCAGTAGAGTCCAGGACAGGTCCATGAGCACCTTC,CASRVQDRSMSTF
TRBV9,-,TRBJ2-1,-,TGTGCCAGCAGCGTTGAGACAGACTACAATGAGCAGTTCTTC,CASSVETDYNEQFF
TRBV7-9,TRBD1,TRBJ2-3,once,TGTGCCAGCAGCCTGCCGGGGACAGTCACAGATACGCAGTATTTT,CASSLPGTVTDTQYF
TRBV7-9,-,TRBJ1-4,-,TGTGCCAGCAGCTACAGGGTCAGTAATGAAAAACTGTTTTTT,CASSYRVSNEKLFF
TRBV19,TRBD1,TRBJ2-7,once,TGTGCCAGTAATTCACAGGGACAGGGTAACTACGAGCAGTACTTC,CASNSQGQGNYEQYF
TRBV6-1,TRBD1,TRBJ1-5,-,TGTGCCAGCAGCGACTCCGGGACAGGTAATCAGCCCCAGCATTTT,CASSDSGTGNQPQHF
TRBV7-3,-,TRBJ2-1,-,TGTGCCAGCAGCTTATTCCGCGGTGAGCAGTTCTTC,CASSLFRGEQFF
TRBV4-1,-,TRBJ2-5,-,TGCGCCAGCAGCCAAGTACAGATCCGGGGGCAGTACTTC,CASSQVQIRGQYF
TRBV4-2,TRBD1,TRBJ2-2,-,TGTGCCAGCAGCCAAGGGACAGGGGGCCGAACCGGGGAGCTGTTTTTT,CASSQGTGGRTGELFF
TRBV6-5,TRBD1,TRBJ2-3,once,TGTGCCAGCAGTTACTCGGTCCAGGGGGCCGATACGCAGTATTTT,CASSYSVQGADTQYF
TRBV25-1,TRBD1,TRBJ2-2,-,TGTGCCAGCACCTCGGGACAGGGGAACACCGGGGAGCTGTTTTTT,CASTSGQGNTGELFF
TRBV30,-,TRBJ2-5,once,TGTGCCTGGGGGGTCAGGGGTTTCCAAGAGACCCAGTACTTC,CAWGVRGFQETQYF
TRBV6-5,TRBD1,TRBJ2-3,once,TGTGCCAGCAGCCAGGGGGCAGATACGCAGTATTTT,CASSQGADTQYF
TRBV7-2,TRBD2,TRBJ2-3,-,TGTGCCAGCAGCTTAATGGGGCGGGGGGGGACAGATACGCAGTATTTT,CASSLMGRGGTDTQYF
TRBV7-9,TRBD1,TRBJ1-4,-,TGTGCCAGCAGCTCCCGGGACAGGGGGCGTTATGAAAAACTGTTTTTT,CASSSRDRGRYEKLFF
TRBV5-4,-,TRBJ2-3,-,TGTGCCAGCAGCTTACCCCACTCAGGGGATACGCAGTATTTT,CASSLPHSGDTQYF
TRBV7-8,-,TRBJ1-3,once,TGTGCCAGCAGCTTACGGGTGAGAAGTACGCCCCGGGACACCATATATTTT,CASSLRVRSTPRDTIYF
TRBV6-5,TRBD2,TRBJ2-5,-,TGTGCCAGCAGTTACTCCCTGACTAGCGGAGAGACCCAGTACTTC,CASSYSLTSGETQYF
TRBV30,-,TRBJ2-3,-,TGTGCCTGGAGTGTAATTCACACAGATACGCAGTATTTT,CAWSVIHTDTQYF
TRBV7-6,TRBD1,TRBJ1-2,-,TGTGCCAGCAGCCCATGGGGTCAGACAGGGATGGGCTACACCTTC,CASSPWGQTGMGYTF
TRBV2,TRBD2,TRBJ2-7,once,TGTGCCGGTCGGGGACTAGGGTCCTACGAGCAGTACTTC,CAGRGLGSYEQYF
TRBV11-2,-,TRBJ2-7,-,TGTGCCAGCAGCTTAGCTGCAGAATACTACGAGCAGTACTTC,CASSLAAEYYEQYF
TRBV5-4,TRBD2,TRBJ2-1,-,TGTGCCAGCAGCACGTGGACTAGCGGGGGGACGAATGAGCAGTTCTTC,CASSTWTSGGTNEQFF